This TCR beta chain stems from a study of T-cell reconstitution after alpha-beta-depleted transplantation in children. In regard to this clonotype: Its specificity is unknown.

Using unique molecular identifiers, the investigators prepared the TCRbeta library. TCRdb reprocessed the PCR reads via MiXCR and lists one record per CDR3 protein. The sample lists about 420,000 distinct CDR3 sequences; roughly 16% were seen once. The study's findings and limits: The origin of alpha-beta T cells about two months after transplant was reportedly several hundred expanded graft clones.

The CDR3 is 18 residues long. Germline CDR1 is DFQATT and CDR2 is SNEGSKA (reference sequence). The junction had 13 bases not matched to a gene; V was cut back by 0 bases and J by 4 bases. The TCR sequence derives from a boy in the first two years of life who had a stem cell transplant for Wiskott-Aldrich syndrome, so the T cells may come from the graft donor. Sequencing used PBMCs, mostly from graft donor cells, obtained 360 days after TCRalphabeta/CD19-depleted stem cell transplant. The chain is built from TRBV20-1 and TRBJ2-5; 11 positions match TRBD2. The CDR3, as DNA: TGCAGTGCTAGAGATAGTAGCGGGAGGGCCTTGTCGCGAGAGACCCAGTACTTC. Its protein is CSARDSSGRALSRETQYF.